These 6 T cell receptor beta chains were sequenced from one sample in a study of blood T cell repertoires in COVID-19 (dated by TCRdb to 2018 to 2020). The library was prepared using the immunoSEQ multiplex PCR assay. The immuneACCESS repertoire file appears here via TCRdb, limited to in-frame rearrangements. These files lack a portion of the clones; in checked studies, under half of the deficit traces to unresolved V genes, and the cause of the others is not known. The sample records a few hundred thousand clones, almost 90% of which are singletons. The top ten constitute 3.5% to 4.5% of the sample. Specimen: PBMCs or T cells enriched from blood (not recorded which). These receptors were obtained from a woman younger than 35 with acute COVID-19.

The chain carries TRBV25-1 and TRBJ1-3; D might be TRBD1 (5 bases). CDR1 MGHDK and CDR2 SYGVNS come from the germline V gene. V lost 6 bases to trimming and J lost 0 bases, with 12 bases between them. The CDR3 length is 15 residues. The CDR3 nucleotides are TGTGCCAGCAGCCGGGGGAGCCACTCTGGAAACACCATATATTTT. Its translation: CASSRGSHSGNTIYF.

The genes are TRBV7-6 and TRBJ2-1; 13 bases agree with TRBD2. The junction had 3 bases not matched to a gene; V was cut back by 0 bases and J by 7 bases. The CDR3 length is 16 residues. CDR1 and CDR2 (germline): SGHVS, FNYEAQ. CDR3 in amino acids: CASSLATSGRRNEQFF. The CDR3 bases are TGTGCCAGCAGCTTAGCGACTAGCGGGAGGAGGAATGAGCAGTTCTTC.

This chain connects TRBV25-1 to TRBJ1-3; D not resolved. V lost 2 bases to trimming and J lost 7 bases, with 9 bases between them. The CDR3 covers 13 residues. CDR1 and CDR2 from the germline V gene are MGHDK and SYGVNS. CDR3 coding DNA: TGTGCCAGCAGTGAAGGAGGGAGGAACACCATATATTTT. Its translation: CASSEGGRNTIYF.

The V call is TRBV28, the J call TRBJ1-2, with 9 bases aligning to TRBD1. CDR3 length: 14 amino acids. The germline gives CDR1 MDHEN, CDR2 SYDVKM. V shed 3 bases and J 7 bases; nucleotides not matched to a gene: 6. CDR3 bases: TGTGCCAGCAGTTTTACAGGGGGCAACGGTGGCTACACCTTC. Residues: CASSFTGGNGGYTF.

The rearrangement links TRBV13 to TRBJ2-5; 10 bases agree with TRBD1. Losses at the gene ends were 4 bases for V and 2 bases for J; bases not matched to a gene: 13. Germline lookup yields CDR1 PRHDT and CDR2 FYEKMQ (reference sequence). The CDR3 loop spans 18 amino acids. The CDR3 is CASSSTLGQGEEQETQYF. The CDR3 DNA reads TGTGCCAGCAGCTCCACCCTCGGACAGGGGGAGGAACAAGAGACCCAGTACTTC.

J is TRBJ1-1 and V is TRBV27, with D possibly matching TRBD1 (5 bases). This CDR3 comprises 14 residues. The V gene lost 3 bases and the J gene lost 0 bases, with 8 bases spanning the gap. CDR1 is MNHEY, CDR2 SMNVEV, per germline (reference sequence). The CDR3 region has the DNA TGTGCCAGCAGTTTCGCCAGGGTGAACACTGAAGCTTTCTTT. It translates to CASSFARVNTEAFF.